These 5 T cell receptor beta chains were all obtained from the same sample, sequenced in a study of CD8+ T cells in alopecia areata. CD4+ cells of roughly five patients were further sorted as CD25+CD127-. Once RNA had been extracted, it was reverse transcribed into cDNA to act as the sequencing template. Assay used: immunoSEQ multiplex PCR; TCRdb lists only in-frame clones, some missing. The sample has some 20,000 clones, more than 60% seen once; the top ten hold 3.5% to 5.5%. The specimen sequenced was CD4+ Tregs sorted from blood. All receptors derive from a human donor with alopecia areata.

This chain joins TRBV10-3 and TRBJ2-3; D might be TRBD2 (5 bases). Deletions cut 4 bases from V and 5 bases from J, with 19 bases between. The CDR3 extends over 16 amino acids. The germline CDR1 and CDR2 sequences are ENHRY and SYGVKD. The CDR3 reads CAISGRILGSQDTQYF. The DNA of the CDR3 is TGTGCCATCAGTGGACGTATATTAGGGAGTCAAGATACGCAGTATTTT.

The chain carries TRBV7-2 and TRBJ1-1; TRBD1 is a possible D gene (6 bases). Germline V gene data show CDR1 as SGHTA and CDR2 as FQGNSA. The V end lost 4 bases, the J end lost 11 bases, and 14 bases lay between the germline ends. The CDR3 is 12 amino acids. The CDR3 here is CASSSTGRWAFF. The CDR3 DNA reads as TGTGCCAGCAGCTCAACAGGGCGATGGGCTTTCTTT.

This chain joins TRBV7-3 and TRBJ2-1; D is possibly TRBD1 (6 bases). CDR1 is SGHTA, CDR2 FQGTGA, per germline. The CDR3 contains 13 residues. Trimming stripped 5 bases from V and 3 bases from J, with 8 bases between. CDR3 nucleotides: TGTGCCAGCAGCATGGGACACTACAATGAGCAGTTCTTC. It specifies CASSMGHYNEQFF.

The chain employs TRBV11-2 and TRBJ2-2; 8 nucleotides align to TRBD2. The CDR3 sequence is 15 residues long. The V gene end was trimmed by 3 bases and the J gene end by 3 bases; junction bases not matched to a gene: 3. CDR1 is SGHAT and CDR2 is FQNNGV in the germline V gene. Here the CDR3 DNA reads TGTGCCAGCAGCTTTCGAGCGGGAGACACCGGGGAGCTGTTTTTT. Residues: CASSFRAGDTGELFF.

The chain employs TRBV29-1 and TRBJ1-2; TRBD1 might be the D (6 bases). The CDR3 totals 12 residues. Trimming shortened V by 8 bases and J by 8 bases, and 18 bases separated the two germline ends. Per the germline V gene, CDR1 is SQVTM and CDR2 is ANQGSEA. CDR3 sequence: CSLKGGSGGYTF. Here the CDR3 DNA reads TGCAGCCTCAAGGGGGGGTCGGGCGGCTACACCTTC.